A single sample is the source of the 10 T cell receptor beta chains below, sequenced in a study of cytomegalovirus exposure and HLA in healthy donors. The primer mix had 60 Vbeta and 13 Jbeta primers. Assay: immunoSEQ multiplex PCR; the TCRdb copy retains only in-frame clones and omits some. Among about 140,000 clones, 70% to 90% were seen once, and the ten largest hold about 2.5%. Sequenced: PBMCs. All receptors come from a man aged 50 to 60 in good health and CMV-seronegative.

This clone has only one observation. The chain uses TRBV5-1 and TRBJ2-5; 11 nucleotides align to TRBD2. Losses at the gene ends were 2 bases for V and 4 bases for J; bases not matched to a gene: 1. This CDR3 is built from 14 residues. Germline V CDR1 and CDR2: SGHRS, YFSETQ. The CDR3 DNA reads TGCGCCAGCAGCTTTGGGACTAGCGGAGAGACCCAGTACTTC. Translated, it gives CASSFGTSGETQYF.

This clone came up a few times. V is TRBV5-1 and J is TRBJ1-2, with TRBD1 identical over 9 bases. CDR3 size: 15 residues. The V segment lost 4 bases and the J segment 7 bases; nucleotides outside the gene matches: 11. Germline V gene lookup returns CDR1 SGHRS and CDR2 YFSETQ. The CDR3 DNA is TGCGCCAGCAGCCTGGAGGACAGGGGCTTTAGTGGCTACACCTTC. It encodes CASSLEDRGFSGYTF.

The sample holds a few counts of this clone. V gene TRBV6-5 combines with J gene TRBJ1-1, with a tentative D call TRBD1 (6 bases). Germline lookup yields CDR1 MNHEY and CDR2 SVGAGI. This CDR3 comprises 14 residues. Trimming took 3 bases from V and 4 from J, leaving 12 bases between them. CDR3 region: CASSYRDTGTEAFF. The CDR3 DNA is TGTGCCAGCAGTTATCGGGACACCGGCACTGAAGCTTTCTTT.

V usage is TRBV11-2 and J usage is TRBJ1-5; 7 bases fit TRBD1. This CDR3 is 14 amino acids long. From germline, CDR1 is SGHAT and CDR2 FQNNGV. The V gene end was trimmed by 5 bases and the J gene end by 5 bases; junction bases not matched to a gene: 6. CDR3 region: CASSPQGWDQPQHF. In DNA, the CDR3 is TGTGCCAGCAGCCCACAGGGGTGGGATCAGCCCCAGCATTTT.

The chain couples TRBV2 to TRBJ2-1, with D tentatively TRBD1 (6 bases). The CDR3 spans 14 residues. Germline V lookup: CDR1 SNHLY, CDR2 FYNNEI. Deletions cut 5 bases from V and 3 bases from J, with 11 bases between. CDR3 amino acids: CASSWDNRYNEQFF. Written as DNA, the CDR3 is TGTGCCAGCAGTTGGGACAACCGCTACAATGAGCAGTTCTTC.

The chain recombines TRBV6-1 with TRBJ2-5, with D perhaps TRBD2 (5 bases). The CDR3 covers 14 residues. Germline V gene data show CDR1 as MNHNS and CDR2 as SASEGT. V lost 2 bases, J lost 2 bases, and 9 bases lay in between. The CDR3 DNA follows: TGTGCCAGCAGTGAATTGGGAGCTCAAGAGACCCAGTACTTC. This sequence encodes CASSELGAQETQYF.

The chain combines TRBV19 with TRBJ1-1; tentative D call: TRBD1 (6 bases). Trimming cost V 7 bases and J 5 bases, with 17 bases left between them. The germline gives CDR1 LNHDA, CDR2 SQIVND (reference sequence). CDR3 length: 14 residues. CDR3 sequence: CASKLDRLNTEAFF. In DNA, the CDR3 is TGTGCCAGTAAACTCGACAGGCTAAATACTGAAGCTTTCTTT.

The chain couples TRBV6-1 to TRBJ2-7; 8 bases fit TRBD1. Losses at the gene ends were 1 base for V and 5 bases for J; bases not matched to a gene: 7. Germline V lookup: CDR1 MNHNS, CDR2 SASEGT. There are 15 residues in the CDR3. CDR3 in DNA: TGTGCCAGCAGTGAAGGTAGGACAGGGTCCAACGAGCAGTACTTC. Its protein is CASSEGRTGSNEQYF.

V and J are TRBV4-2 and TRBJ1-1, with unresolved D. The germline gives CDR1 LGHNA, CDR2 YNFKEQ. The CDR3 totals 13 residues. Trimming cost V 2 bases and J 1 base, with 5 bases left between them. In DNA, the CDR3 is TGTGCCAGCAGCCAAACAAGGAACACTGAAGCTTTCTTT. This gives the protein CASSQTRNTEAFF.

The V call is TRBV28, the J call TRBJ1-6, with TRBD1 as a possible D gene (6 bases). The CDR3 covers 18 residues. Germline V gene sequence: CDR1 MDHEN, CDR2 SYDVKM. The V end lost 5 bases, the J end lost 1 base, and 18 bases lay between the germline ends. The CDR3 spells CASSPPPGARSYNSPLHF. In DNA form, the CDR3 reads TGTGCCAGCAGTCCCCCCCCAGGGGCGAGGTCCTATAATTCACCCCTCCACTTT.